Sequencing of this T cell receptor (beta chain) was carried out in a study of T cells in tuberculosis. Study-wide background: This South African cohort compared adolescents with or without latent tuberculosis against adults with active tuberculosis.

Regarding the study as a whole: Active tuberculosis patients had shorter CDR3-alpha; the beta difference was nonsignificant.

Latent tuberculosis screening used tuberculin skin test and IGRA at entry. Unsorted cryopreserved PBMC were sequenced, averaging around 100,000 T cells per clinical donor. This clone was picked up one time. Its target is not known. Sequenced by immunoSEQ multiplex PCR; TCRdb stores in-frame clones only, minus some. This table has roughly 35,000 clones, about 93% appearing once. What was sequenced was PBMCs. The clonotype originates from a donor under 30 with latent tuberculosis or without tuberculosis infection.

The chain's CDR3 is CASSRSRNTEAFF. The CDR3 region has the DNA TGTGCCAGCAGCAGGTCTAGGAACACTGAAGCTTTCTTT. The V and J genes are TRBV7-3 and TRBJ1-1, with unresolved D. The CDR3 is made up of 13 amino acids. Germline loops: CDR1 SGHTA, CDR2 FQGTGA. Trimming left V 5 bases short and J 1 base short, with 8 bases between.